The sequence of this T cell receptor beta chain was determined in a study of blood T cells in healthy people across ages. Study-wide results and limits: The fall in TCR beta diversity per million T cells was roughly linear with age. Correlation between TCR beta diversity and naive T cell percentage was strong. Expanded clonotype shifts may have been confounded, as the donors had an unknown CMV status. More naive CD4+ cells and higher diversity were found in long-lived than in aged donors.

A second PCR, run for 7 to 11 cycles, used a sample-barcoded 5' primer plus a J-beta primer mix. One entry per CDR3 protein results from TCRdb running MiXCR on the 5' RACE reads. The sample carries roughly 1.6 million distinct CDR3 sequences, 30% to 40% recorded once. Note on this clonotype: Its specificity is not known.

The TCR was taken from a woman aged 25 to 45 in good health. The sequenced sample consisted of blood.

CDR3 DNA sequence: TGTGCCAGCAGCTTAGGAGCGGGACGGAACGAGCAGTACTTC. This gives the protein CASSLGAGRNEQYF. The chain couples TRBV11-2 to TRBJ2-7, with 7 positions matching TRBD2. The CDR3 is 14 residues long. With V trimmed by 1 base and J by 5 bases, 5 bases remained unmatched. CDR1 and CDR2 from the germline V gene are SGHAT and FQNNGV.